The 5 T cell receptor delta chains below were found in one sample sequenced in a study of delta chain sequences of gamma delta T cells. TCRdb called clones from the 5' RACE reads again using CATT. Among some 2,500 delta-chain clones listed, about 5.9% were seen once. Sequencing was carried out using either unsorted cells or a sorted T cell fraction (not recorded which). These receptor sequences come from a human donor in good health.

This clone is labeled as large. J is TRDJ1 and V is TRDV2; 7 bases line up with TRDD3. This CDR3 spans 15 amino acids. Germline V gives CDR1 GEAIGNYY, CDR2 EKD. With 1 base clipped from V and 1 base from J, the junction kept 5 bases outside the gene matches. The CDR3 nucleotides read TGTGCCTGTGACACAGTTGGGGGACCCACCGATAAACTCATCTTT. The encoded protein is CACDTVGGPTDKLIF.

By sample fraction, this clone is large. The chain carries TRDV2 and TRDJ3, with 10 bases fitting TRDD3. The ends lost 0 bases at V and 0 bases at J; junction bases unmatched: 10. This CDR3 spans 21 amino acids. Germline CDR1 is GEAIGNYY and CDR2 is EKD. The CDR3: CACDTLGTGGSRSWDTRQMFF. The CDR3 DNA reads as TGTGCCTGTGACACCCTAGGGACTGGGGGATCCCGCTCCTGGGACACCCGACAGATGTTTTTC.

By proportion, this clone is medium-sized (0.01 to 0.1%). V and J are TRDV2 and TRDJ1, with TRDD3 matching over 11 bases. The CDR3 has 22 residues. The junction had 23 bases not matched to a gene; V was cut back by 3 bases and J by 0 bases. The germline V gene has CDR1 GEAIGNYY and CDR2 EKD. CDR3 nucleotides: TGTGCCTGTGACTCCTCCTACTTTCAAATCGTGGGGGATACGCAAAACACCGATAAACTCATCTTT. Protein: CACDSSYFQIVGDTQNTDKLIF.

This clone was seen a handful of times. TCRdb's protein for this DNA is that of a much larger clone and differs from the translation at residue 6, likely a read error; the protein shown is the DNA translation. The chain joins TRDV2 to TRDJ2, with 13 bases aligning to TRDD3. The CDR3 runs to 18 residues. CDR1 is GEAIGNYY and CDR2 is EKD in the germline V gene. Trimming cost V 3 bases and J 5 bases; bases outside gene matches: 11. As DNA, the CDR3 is TGTGCCTGTGACCCCGTACTGGGGGATACGCTGGAAACAGCACAACTCTTCTTT. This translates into CACDPVLGDTLETAQLFF.

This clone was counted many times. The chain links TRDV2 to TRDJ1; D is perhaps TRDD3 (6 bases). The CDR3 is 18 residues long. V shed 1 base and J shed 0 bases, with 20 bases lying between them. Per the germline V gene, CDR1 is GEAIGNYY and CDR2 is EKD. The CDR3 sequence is CACDTLGIAQEYTDKLIF. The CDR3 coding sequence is TGTGCCTGTGACACTCTGGGGATCGCCCAAGAATACACCGATAAACTCATCTTT.